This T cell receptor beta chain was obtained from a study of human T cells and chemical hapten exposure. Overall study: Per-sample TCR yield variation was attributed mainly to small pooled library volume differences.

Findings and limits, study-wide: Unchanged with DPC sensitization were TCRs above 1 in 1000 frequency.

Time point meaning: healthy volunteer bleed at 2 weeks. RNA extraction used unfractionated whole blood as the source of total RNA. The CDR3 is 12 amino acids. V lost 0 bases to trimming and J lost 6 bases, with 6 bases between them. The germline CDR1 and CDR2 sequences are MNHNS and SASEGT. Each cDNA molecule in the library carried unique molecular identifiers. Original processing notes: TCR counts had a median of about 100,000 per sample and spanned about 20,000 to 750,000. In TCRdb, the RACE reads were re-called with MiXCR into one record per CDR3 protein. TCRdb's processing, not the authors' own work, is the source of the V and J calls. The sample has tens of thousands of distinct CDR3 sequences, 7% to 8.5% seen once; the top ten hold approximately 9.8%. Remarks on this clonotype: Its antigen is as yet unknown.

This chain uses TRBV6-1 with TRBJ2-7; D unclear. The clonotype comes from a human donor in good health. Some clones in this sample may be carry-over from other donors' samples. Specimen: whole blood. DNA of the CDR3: TGTGCCAGCAGTGAAGCCCTTTCCGAGCAGTACTTC. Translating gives CASSEALSEQYF.